The 30 T cell receptor beta chains given below trace back to one sample, sequenced in a study of blood T cell repertoires in COVID-19. Method: immunoSEQ multiplex PCR; TCRdb's copy keeps in-frame clones and lacks some. The repertoire includes about 200,000 clones, 70% to 85% of them detected once, and 6.5% to 7% sits in the top ten. Specimen: peripheral blood. These TCRs come from a human donor with acute or convalescent COVID-19. The donor label of this sample is uncertain.

This clone was counted a few times. The gene calls are TRBV6-5 and TRBJ2-2, with 13 bases fitting TRBD2. This CDR3 comprises 15 residues. V was pared by 6 bases and J by 7 bases, with 5 bases of the junction left unmatched. In germline, CDR1 is MNHEY, CDR2 SVGAGI. Here the CDR3 reads CASSLGLAGVGELFF. In nucleotides, the CDR3 is TGTGCCAGCAGCCTTGGACTAGCGGGAGTCGGGGAGCTGTTTTTT.

V is TRBV7-2 and J is TRBJ1-3; unclear D gene. Trimming took off 5 bases at V and 0 bases at J, with 11 bases between the two ends. The CDR3 is 15 residues long. Germline values: CDR1 SGHTA, CDR2 FQGNSA. CDR3 protein: CASSPRRSSGNTIYF. In nucleotides, the CDR3 is TGTGCCAGCAGCCCGAGACGGAGCTCTGGAAACACCATATATTTT.

This clone was seen a single time. The rearrangement links TRBV29-1 to TRBJ1-1; D unresolved. The germline gives CDR1 SQVTM, CDR2 ANQGSEA. The V gene lost 6 bases and the J gene lost 1 base, with 15 bases spanning the gap. CDR3 length: 14 amino acids. The CDR3 sequence: CSVPGADANTEAFF. CDR3 nucleotide sequence: TGCAGCGTACCAGGTGCAGATGCGAACACTGAAGCTTTCTTT. Using reference TRBV29-1 and TRBJ1-1 for the parts outside the CDR3, the full variable domain is SAVISQKPSRDICQRGTSLTIQCQVDSQVTMMFWYRQQPGQSLTLIATANQGSEATYESGFVIDKFPISRPNLTFSTLTVSNMSPEDSSIYLCSVPGADANTEAFFGQGTRLTVV.

This rearrangement joins TRBV7-9 to TRBJ1-3; D perhaps matches TRBD1 (5 bases). The V gene lost 3 bases and the J gene lost 0 bases, with 18 bases spanning the gap. The CDR3 runs to 18 residues. Germline CDR1 and CDR2: SEHNR and FQNEAQ (reference sequence). CDR3 sequence: CASSLIAGLRTSGNTIYF. CDR3 DNA: TGTGCCAGCAGCTTGATAGCGGGACTCCGAACCTCTGGAAACACCATATATTTT. The variable domain in full, completed from reference TRBV7-9 and TRBJ1-3, reads DTGVSQNPRHKITKRGQNVTFRCDPISEHNRLYWYRQTLGQGPEFLTYFQNEAQLEKSRLLSDRFSAERPKGSFSTLEIQRTEQGDSAMYLCASSLIAGLRTSGNTIYFGEGSWLTVV.

There are a few counts of this clone. The chain is built from TRBV28 and TRBJ1-6; 7 bases agree with TRBD1. The CDR3 extends over 15 amino acids. From germline, CDR1 is MDHEN and CDR2 SYDVKM. The ends lost 6 bases at V and 9 bases at J; junction bases unmatched: 11. As DNA, the CDR3 is TGTGCCAGCAGCCCGGGACAGCAATGGACTTCACCCCTCCACTTT. It specifies CASSPGQQWTSPLHF.

CDR3 sequence: CASSNSGTGVFNQPQHF. CDR3 in DNA: TGTGCCAGTAGTAACTCGGGGACAGGGGTTTTCAATCAGCCCCAGCATTTT. The V call is TRBV19, the J call TRBJ1-5, with 10 bases identical to TRBD1. This CDR3 spans 17 amino acids. The V gene end was trimmed by 4 bases and the J gene end by 3 bases; junction bases not matched to a gene: 9. Germline CDR1 LNHDA, CDR2 SQIVND (reference sequence).

The chain uses TRBV9 and TRBJ2-6, with D perhaps TRBD2 (5 bases). The CDR3 totals 15 residues. Germline CDR1 SGDLS, CDR2 YYNGEE. Trimming cost V 0 bases and J 3 bases, with 7 bases left between them. CDR3 DNA sequence: TGTGCCAGCAGCGTAGGCGGGCTTGGGGCCAACGTCCTGACTTTC. This sequence encodes CASSVGGLGANVLTF.

This chain uses TRBV6-8 with TRBJ2-7; D is possibly TRBD1 (6 bases). The germline V and J ends were trimmed by 6 bases and 6 bases, with 15 bases remaining between them. Germline CDR1 is MNHGY and CDR2 is SAAAGT. CDR3 length: 13 residues. The CDR3 region has the DNA TGTGCCAGCAGCCAGGGGACCCTTGGCGAGCAGTACTTC. It encodes CASSQGTLGEQYF.

The CDR3 here is CSVQFVETQYF. The CDR3 bases are TGCAGCGTTCAATTTGTTGAGACCCAGTACTTC. This chain links TRBV29-1 with TRBJ2-5; no definite D call. Germline values: CDR1 SQVTM, CDR2 ANQGSEA. V was pared by 5 bases and J by 5 bases, with 9 bases between. The CDR3 loop spans 11 amino acids.

This chain connects TRBV7-3 to TRBJ2-7, with D perhaps matching TRBD1 (6 bases). The V end was cut by 5 bases, the J end by 7 bases, with 15 bases between. This CDR3 is 13 amino acids long. CDR1 is SGHTA, CDR2 FQGTGA, per germline. CDR3 residues: CASSVQQGWEQYF. The CDR3 region has the DNA TGTGCCAGCAGCGTCCAACAGGGCTGGGAGCAGTACTTC.

V usage is TRBV4-2 and J usage is TRBJ2-6; TRBD2 matches 8 bases. Germline V gene sequence: CDR1 LGHNA, CDR2 YNFKEQ. This CDR3 spans 21 amino acids. The trim removed 4 bases at V and 2 bases at J, leaving 19 bases unmatched. The CDR3 protein is CASSLRGASGLRGPGANVLTF. In nucleotides, the CDR3 is TGTGCCAGCAGCCTTCGGGGGGCTAGCGGGCTCCGGGGGCCTGGGGCCAACGTCCTGACTTTC.

The chain joins TRBV4-3 to TRBJ2-1; TRBD2 matches at 8 bases. Losses at the gene ends were 0 bases for V and 13 bases for J; bases not matched to a gene: 8. This CDR3 has 14 residues. Germline CDR1 and CDR2: LGHNA and YSLEER. CDR3 sequence (DNA): TGCGCCAGCAGCCAAGATTTAACCAGCGGGAGACAGTTCTTC. Translation: CASSQDLTSGRQFF.

This clone was seen more than once but under ten times. This rearrangement joins TRBV28 to TRBJ2-1, with 8 positions matching TRBD2. CDR3 length: 14 amino acids. The J segment lost 9 bases and the V segment lost 3 bases, leaving 7 bases of the junction unmatched. Looked up from germline, CDR1 is MDHEN and CDR2 is SYDVKM. CDR3 residues: CASSLPIAGREQFF. The CDR3 nucleotides are TGTGCCAGCAGTTTGCCTATAGCGGGACGTGAGCAGTTCTTC.

The V call is TRBV5-1, the J call TRBJ2-7; TRBD1 aligns across 8 bases. The CDR3 spans 14 residues. V lost 4 bases to trimming and J lost 2 bases; unmatched junction nucleotides: 5. Germline V gives CDR1 SGHRS, CDR2 YFSETQ. Written as DNA, the CDR3 is TGCGCCAGCAGCCCCGAGGGACAGGCCTACGAGCAGTACTTC. Its protein is CASSPEGQAYEQYF. The whole variable domain, filled in from reference TRBV5-1 and TRBJ2-7, reads KAGVTQTPRYLIKTRGQQVTLSCSPISGHRSVSWYQQTPGQGLQFLFEYFSETQRNKGNFPGRFSGRQFSNSRSEMNVSTLELGDSALYLCASSPEGQAYEQYFGPGTRLTVT.

The genes are TRBV6-6 and TRBJ2-5; the match to TRBD1 covers 9 bases. J gave up 2 bases and V 5 bases, and 9 bases lay outside the gene matches. The germline CDR1 and CDR2 sequences are MNHNY and SVGAGI (reference sequence). This CDR3 region has 16 residues. CDR3 sequence: CASSTGTGHIQETQYF. The CDR3 DNA follows: TGTGCCAGCAGTACAGGGACAGGGCATATTCAAGAGACCCAGTACTTC.

This rearrangement joins TRBV6-5 to TRBJ2-5; 9 nucleotides match TRBD2. There are 14 residues in the CDR3. V dropped 2 bases and J dropped 4; count of bases not matched to a gene: 2. Germline CDR1 reads MNHEY; CDR2 reads SVGAGI. The CDR3 is CASSYGRGGETQYF. The CDR3, as DNA: TGTGCCAGCAGTTACGGGCGGGGGGGAGAGACCCAGTACTTC.

The V and J genes are TRBV4-3 and TRBJ2-1, with 11 bases fitting TRBD2. Germline V gene lookup returns CDR1 LGHNA and CDR2 YSLEER. This CDR3 contains 15 residues. Trimming at V came to 6 bases and at J to 7 bases, leaving 8 bases not matched to a gene. CDR3 bases: TGCGCCAGCAGTTCCACTAGCGGGAGACGAAATGAGCAGTTCTTC. This codes for CASSSTSGRRNEQFF.

The chain employs TRBV28 and TRBJ2-5, with D possibly TRBD2 on 6 matching bases. The CDR3 has 15 amino acids. Germline lookup yields CDR1 MDHEN and CDR2 SYDVKM. The ends were cut back, 5 bases at V and 1 base at J, with 14 bases in the middle. The CDR3 sequence: CASSATSGLQETQYF. The CDR3 bases are TGTGCCAGCAGTGCCACTTCGGGACTCCAAGAGACCCAGTACTTC. Using reference TRBV28 and TRBJ2-5 for the parts outside the CDR3, the full variable domain is DVKVTQSSRYLVKRTGEKVFLECVQDMDHENMFWYRQDPGLGLRLIYFSYDVKMKEKGDIPEGYSVSREKKERFSLILESASTNQTSMYLCASSATSGLQETQYFGPGTRLLVL.

The chain combines TRBV6-5 with TRBJ1-2; the match to TRBD1 covers 10 bases. V lost 5 bases to trimming and J lost 8 bases; unmatched junction nucleotides: 11. The CDR3 has 15 amino acids. The V gene's germline CDR1 is MNHEY and CDR2 SVGAGI. The CDR3 sequence is CASSTWDRGVHGYTF. The CDR3 region has the DNA TGTGCCAGCAGTACCTGGGACAGGGGAGTCCACGGCTACACCTTC.

Here the CDR3 DNA reads TGTGCCAGCTCGACAGGGGCTGGCTACGAGCAGTACTTC. The encoded protein is CASSTGAGYEQYF. The chain recombines TRBV27 with TRBJ2-7, with TRBD1 matching over 8 bases. This CDR3 region has 13 residues. The V segment lost 8 bases and the J segment 3 bases; nucleotides outside the gene matches: 6. Per germline, CDR1 MNHEY and CDR2 SMNVEV (reference sequence).

This chain links TRBV7-2 with TRBJ2-1, with no clear D. Germline lookup yields CDR1 SGHTA and CDR2 FQGNSA. There are 15 residues in the CDR3. Trimming left V 5 bases short and J 1 base short, with 12 bases between. The CDR3 region has the DNA TGTGCCAGCAGCCCCGCAGGAATGTCCTACAATGAGCAGTTCTTC. As protein: CASSPAGMSYNEQFF.

The genes are TRBV10-3 and TRBJ2-1; 11 positions agree with TRBD1. Germline CDR1 is ENHRY and CDR2 is SYGVKD. The CDR3 is 15 residues long. Germline trimming cut 9 bases from V and 8 bases from J; bases unmatched to any gene: 12. CDR3 DNA sequence: TGTGCCATGAGACCCGGGACAGGGGGTAGTTATGAGCAGTTCTTC. It encodes CAMRPGTGGSYEQFF.

A few counts support this clone. The genes are TRBV7-2 and TRBJ1-3, with 8 bases fitting TRBD1. The CDR3 sequence is 18 residues long. The germline V gene encodes CDR1 SGHTA and CDR2 FQGNSA. J lost 3 bases, V lost 4 bases, and 14 bases had no gene match. CDR3 in DNA: TGTGCCAGCAGCTCCTTCGGGACAGGAACCACTGATGGAAACACCATATATTTT. Translation gives CASSSFGTGTTDGNTIYF. The entire variable domain, with the rest obtained from reference TRBV7-2 and TRBJ1-3, is as follows: GAGVSQSPSNKVTEKGKDVELRCDPISGHTALYWYRQSLGQGLEFLIYFQGNSAPDKSGLPSDRFSAERTGGSVSTLTIQRTQQEDSAVYLCASSSFGTGTTDGNTIYFGEGSWLTVV.

This rearrangement joins TRBV4-3 to TRBJ1-5; D not resolved. Germline V gene lookup returns CDR1 LGHNA and CDR2 YSLEER. The CDR3 has 17 residues. V lost 0 bases to trimming and J lost 5 bases, with 17 bases between them. In DNA, the CDR3 is TGCGCCAGCAGCCAAGATGCCGCAGGTCGGAACGATCAGCCCCAGCATTTT. This sequence encodes CASSQDAAGRNDQPQHF.

This clone has a single count. This sequence joins TRBV24-1 and TRBJ2-1; D remains unclear. Germline loops: CDR1 KGHDR, CDR2 SFDVKD. V was pared by 1 base and J by 0 bases, with 6 bases between. The CDR3 is 15 residues long. The CDR3: CATSDFQDSYNEQFF. Here the CDR3 DNA reads TGTGCCACCAGTGATTTTCAGGACTCCTACAATGAGCAGTTCTTC.

The V gene is TRBV21-1, the J gene TRBJ2-6; TRBD1, the table's D call, was not compared with the DNA. TRBV21-1 is shown as a pseudogene. The CDR3 consists of 15 residues. The CDR3 sequence is CASTHRGPGANVLTF. For the CDR3, the DNA is TGTGCCAGCACCCACAGGGGGCCTGGGGCCAACGTCCTGACTTTC.

The V gene is TRBV30, the J gene TRBJ1-6; D might be TRBD1 (5 bases). V lost 0 bases to trimming and J lost 10 bases, with 13 bases between them. Germline CDR1 GTSNPN, CDR2 SVGIG (reference sequence). The CDR3 totals 14 residues. This CDR3 is CAWSVSGVRSPLHF. DNA for the CDR3: TGTGCCTGGAGTGTATCGGGGGTTCGGTCACCCCTCCACTTT.

This chain links TRBV9 with TRBJ2-1, with 8 bases fitting TRBD2. V gave up 0 bases and J gave up 4 bases; unmatched junction bases: 6. Germline V lookup: CDR1 SGDLS, CDR2 YYNGEE. This CDR3 spans 16 amino acids. The CDR3 DNA is TGTGCCAGCAGCGTAGGGCCCTTAGCGGGGTACAATGAGCAGTTCTTC. Protein: CASSVGPLAGYNEQFF. The variable domain in full, with the rest retrieved from reference TRBV9 and TRBJ2-1, is DSGVTQTPKHLITATGQRVTLRCSPRSGDLSVYWYQQSLDQGLQFLIQYYNGEERAKGNILERFSAQQFPDLHSELNLSSLELGDSALYFCASSVGPLAGYNEQFFGPGTRLTVL.

The genes are TRBV6-5 and TRBJ1-2; the match to TRBD1 covers 7 bases. The CDR3 is made up of 13 amino acids. CDR1 and CDR2 from the germline V gene are MNHEY and SVGAGI. Trimming removed 5 bases from V and 10 bases from J; junction bases left unmatched: 10. The CDR3: CASSQDRTAPYTF. The CDR3 coding sequence is TGTGCCAGCAGTCAGGACAGGACAGCGCCCTACACCTTC.

V gene TRBV7-4 combines with J gene TRBJ1-1, with TRBD1 identical over 8 bases. CDR1 and CDR2 (germline): SGHVT, SQSDAQ. The CDR3 is 15 residues long. V trimming: 4 bases; J trimming: 1 base; junction bases outside the gene matches: 5. The DNA for the CDR3 is TGTGCCAGCAGCTCGCGGACAGGGAGGAACACTGAAGCTTTCTTT. It yields the protein CASSSRTGRNTEAFF.